This section outlines one T cell receptor beta chain sequence together with its context. Antigen unknown. The entry originates in a study of cytomegalovirus exposure and HLA in healthy donors. General observations from the study: Presence/absence analyses rested on an assumption that sequencing depth was roughly uniform across donors. There was a cluster of highly shared sequence variants that was likely a sequencing artifact.

The CDR3 loop spans 23 amino acids. The germline gives CDR1 MDHEN, CDR2 SYDVKM. V shed 2 bases and J 0 bases; nucleotides not matched to a gene: 22. The PCR made use of 60 Vbeta and 13 Jbeta primers. In the original processing: Later reanalysis found approximately 80 million unique TCR beta chains, about 11 million of them shared. The repertoire was sequenced with immunoSEQ multiplex PCR; TCRdb's copy has only in-frame clones and lacks some. The V and J calls and clone size were taken over from that table, and D and trimming were inferred from the DNA. The data hold around 140,000 clones, with around 77% observed a single time.

V and J are TRBV28 and TRBJ1-6, with 7 bases aligning to TRBD1. The sequence was obtained from a woman in her sixties in good health and CMV-seronegative. The sample consisted of PBMCs. The CDR3 nucleotides read TGTGCCAGCAGTTTAAGGCGAACAGGGGCTCAGCCCAAATCGAACTCCTATAATTCACCCCTCCACTTT. It specifies CASSLRRTGAQPKSNSYNSPLHF.